This TCR beta chain was identified in a study of CD4 T cells in relation to SARS-CoV-2 and coronaviruses. With regard to this clone: The antigen remains undetermined.

Assay: immunoSEQ multiplex PCR; the TCRdb copy retains only in-frame clones and omits some. Of about 23,000 clones in the sample, 68% were seen once. Before the COVID-19 pandemic, during about 2010-2018, CD4+ T cells were taken from unexposed donors. CD4+ T cells were isolated from the cells after roughly 11 days of culture. Cells permitting, SARS-CoV-2 S/N and four cold-coronavirus spikes were tested on unexposed-donor CD4+ T cells. Sample: CD4+ T cells from PBMCs, cultured in vitro. This receptor was obtained from a human donor in good health.

In DNA form, the CDR3 reads TGTGCCACCGAGGGAAAGTTCGCCTCTAGCAATCAGCCCCAGCATTTT. Its protein is CATEGKFASSNQPQHF. V usage is TRBV24-1 and J usage is TRBJ1-5; D is ambiguous. Per the germline V gene, CDR1 is KGHDR and CDR2 is SFDVKD. Trimming pared 9 bases from V and 0 bases from J, leaving 17 bases between. This CDR3 comprises 16 residues.